A few counts support the clone carrying this T cell receptor (beta chain). The TCRbeta library incorporated unique molecular identifiers. TCRdb re-called the PCR reads with MiXCR, one entry per CDR3 protein. Of about 480,000 distinct CDR3 sequences listed, around 13% are singletons. This record comes from a study of T-cell reconstitution after alpha-beta-depleted transplantation in children. V lost 7 bases to trimming and J lost 3 bases; unmatched junction nucleotides: 11. Germline V gene data show CDR1 as SQVTM and CDR2 as ANQGSEA. This CDR3 contains 15 residues. Sequencing was performed on PBMCs from the stem cell graft donor, taken from the stem cell graft. This clonotype was obtained from a human donor who donated a stem cell graft to a child with combined immunodeficiency. The chain carries TRBV29-1 and TRBJ2-1, with 8 bases lining up with TRBD2. The CDR3 DNA follows: TGCAGCGCACCCCTACAAGCGGGGGACTACAATGAGCAGTTCTTC. Translation gives CSAPLQAGDYNEQFF.